This TCR beta chain comes out of a study of technical replicates of blood from a handful of donors. The protocol was immunoSEQ multiplex PCR, while the TCRdb copy is restricted to in-frame clones and leaves out a portion. This repertoire shows tens of thousands of clones, 92% found once; its top ten account for over 0.35%. Trimming pared 7 bases from V and 7 bases from J, leaving 17 bases between. CDR1 is SEHNR, CDR2 FQNEAQ, per germline (reference sequence). The CDR3 is 14 amino acids. The receptor was isolated from a human donor in good health. The sample taken for sequencing was T cells isolated from PBMCs. This chain uses TRBV7-9 with TRBJ2-1, with D tentatively TRBD1 (6 bases). The DNA of the CDR3 is TGTGCCAGCACCAATCAGGGGATGGGGAATGAGCAGTTCTTC. Translation gives CASTNQGMGNEQFF.